The 24 T cell receptor beta chains reported below all come from one sample, sequenced in a study of brain T cells in children with intractable seizures (dated by TCRdb to the early 2020s). Receptor amplification or capture employed the immunoSEQ multiplex PCR assay. TCRdb took over this immuneACCESS table, retaining in-frame rearrangements with V and J assigned. Such tables are incomplete; in checked studies, under half of the missing clones stem from an unresolved V gene, and the remainder is unexplained. The sample data list around 100,000 clones, and 94% of these were observed just once. The top ten clonotypes cover 3.5% to 4% of the sample. This specimen's time point label, interpreted: resected brain tissue, or blood drawn just prior to surgery. This material consisted of peripheral blood, taken at surgery. Receptors were obtained from a boy less than two years old with hemimegalencephaly and intractable seizures.

The CDR3 sequence: CASSPLLGREGRMSYEQYF. CDR3 DNA: TGTGCCAGCAGCCCCCTGTTGGGGCGGGAGGGCCGAATGTCCTACGAGCAGTACTTC. V usage is TRBV7-2 and J usage is TRBJ2-7, with 9 nucleotides matching TRBD2. Germline lookup yields CDR1 SGHTA and CDR2 FQGNSA. V was pared by 5 bases and J by 1 base, with 18 bases of the junction left unmatched. This CDR3 has 19 amino acids. The whole variable domain, remainder taken from reference TRBV7-2 and TRBJ2-7, is GAGVSQSPSNKVTEKGKDVELRCDPISGHTALYWYRQSLGQGLEFLIYFQGNSAPDKSGLPSDRFSAERTGGSVSTLTIQRTQQEDSAVYLCASSPLLGREGRMSYEQYFGPGTRLTVT.

The chain has TRBV10-3 and TRBJ2-5, with TRBD2 matching over 7 bases. Germline CDR1 and CDR2: ENHRY and SYGVKD. With V trimmed by 0 bases and J by 9 bases, 1 base remained unmatched. The CDR3 is made up of 12 amino acids. The CDR3 reads CAISESGRAQYF. The CDR3 bases are TGTGCCATCAGTGAGTCGGGGAGGGCCCAGTACTTC.

This clone has just one count. This chain uses TRBV27 with TRBJ2-3; 11 nucleotides match TRBD2. The CDR3 is made up of 14 amino acids. The ends lost 10 bases at V and 6 bases at J; junction bases unmatched: 9. CDR1 and CDR2 from the germline V gene are MNHEY and SMNVEV (reference sequence). The CDR3 protein is CATSTSGSWDTQYF. The CDR3 nucleotides are TGTGCCACCTCAACTAGCGGGAGTTGGGATACGCAGTATTTT.

The V gene is TRBV5-1, the J gene TRBJ1-1, with 8 bases aligning to TRBD1. Per germline, CDR1 SGHRS and CDR2 YFSETQ. V gave up 4 bases and J gave up 8 bases; unmatched junction bases: 7. The CDR3 spans 13 residues. CDR3 in amino acids: CASSRQGFSEAFF. CDR3 sequence (DNA): TGCGCCAGCAGCCGACAGGGGTTCTCCGAAGCTTTCTTT.

The genes are TRBV19 and TRBJ1-2; TRBD1 agrees at 8 bases. Unmatched junction bases numbered 5, after V lost 3 bases and J lost 8 bases. Germline CDR1 reads LNHDA; CDR2 reads SQIVND (reference sequence). The CDR3 spans 13 residues. CDR3 bases: TGTGCCAGTAGTATCGGGACAGGAGAAGGCTACACCTTC. Translation gives CASSIGTGEGYTF. Full variable domain (missing parts from reference TRBV19 and TRBJ1-2): DGGITQSPKYLFRKEGQNVTLSCEQNLNHDAMYWYRQDPGQGLRLIYYSQIVNDFQKGDIAEGYSVSREKKESFPLTVTSAQKNPTAFYLCASSIGTGEGYTFGSGTRLTVV.

V and J are TRBV29-1 and TRBJ2-3; TRBD1 might be the D (6 bases). Looked up from germline, CDR1 is SQVTM and CDR2 is ANQGSEA. CDR3 length: 14 amino acids. The germline V and J ends were trimmed by 4 bases and 4 bases, with 15 bases remaining between them. The CDR3 nucleotides read TGCAGCGTTGTTGGCCAGGGGTCTCCAGATACGCAGTATTTT. This sequence encodes CSVVGQGSPDTQYF.

The V gene is TRBV4-1, the J gene TRBJ2-5; TRBD2 aligns across 11 bases. CDR3 length: 17 residues. Germline CDR1 and CDR2: MGHRA and YSYEKL. J gave up 3 bases and V 1 base, and 7 bases lay outside the gene matches. CDR3 sequence reads: CASSQARGTSGEETQYF. The CDR3 nucleotides read TGCGCCAGCAGCCAAGCCCGCGGGACTAGCGGTGAAGAGACCCAGTACTTC.

The chain links TRBV2 to TRBJ2-7; D is undetermined. V was cut by 8 bases and J by 3 bases, with 20 bases left in between. This CDR3 region has 15 residues. Germline lookup yields CDR1 SNHLY and CDR2 FYNNEI. The CDR3 DNA reads TGTGCCAGCCGCTCCCCCCGACTGGCCCGCTACGAGCAGTACTTC. Translation: CASRSPRLARYEQYF.

This clone was found a few times. The chain couples TRBV12-5 to TRBJ2-7, with 13 bases lining up with TRBD2. CDR1 is LGHNT, CDR2 FRNRAP, per germline. The CDR3 is 15 residues long. With V trimmed by 3 bases and J by 5 bases, 4 bases remained unmatched. The CDR3 nucleotides are TGTGCTAGTGGTTTCCGACTAGCGGGAGGACACGAGCAGTACTTC. Protein sequence: CASGFRLAGGHEQYF.

The V and J genes are TRBV6-1 and TRBJ2-7; D possibly matches TRBD1 or TRBD2 (5 bases each). Germline CDR1 and CDR2: MNHNS and SASEGT. Trimming removed 3 bases at V and 12 bases at J, with 18 bases between. The length of the CDR3 is 13 residues. In DNA form, the CDR3 reads TGTGCCAGCAGTGACGATTGGGGGATCCGGGGGTACTTC. This gives the protein CASSDDWGIRGYF.

The chain employs TRBV28 and TRBJ1-1; D is uncertain. The CDR3 length is 11 residues. V shed 7 bases and J shed 4 bases, with 7 bases lying between them. The germline gives CDR1 MDHEN, CDR2 SYDVKM. The CDR3 bases are TGTGCCAGCAAATACGGCACTGAAGCTTTCTTT. This gives the protein CASKYGTEAFF.

This clone appeared once. The rearrangement joins TRBV28 to TRBJ1-2; D not certain. The CDR3 sequence is 15 residues long. Trimming shortened V by 3 bases and J by 1 base, and 12 bases separated the two germline ends. Germline V gene lookup returns CDR1 MDHEN and CDR2 SYDVKM. The CDR3 protein is CASSFGRILNYGYTF. The CDR3 coding sequence is TGTGCCAGCAGTTTCGGACGGATCCTTAACTATGGCTACACCTTC.

The J gene is TRBJ2-3, the V gene TRBV7-9, with TRBD2 as a possible D gene (6 bases). This CDR3 comprises 16 residues. Germline V CDR1 and CDR2: SEHNR, FQNEAQ (reference sequence). Trimming removed 1 base at V and 0 bases at J, with 11 bases between. The CDR3 DNA is TGTGCCAGCAGCTTAGGGACTAAAACTAGCACAGATACGCAGTATTTT. Amino acids: CASSLGTKTSTDTQYF.

The J gene is TRBJ1-1, the V gene TRBV6-1, with TRBD1 as a possible D gene (5 bases). The V gene's germline CDR1 is MNHNS and CDR2 SASEGT. Trimming shortened V by 0 bases and J by 4 bases, and 15 bases separated the two germline ends. CDR3 size: 16 residues. The DNA for the CDR3 is TGTGCCAGCAGTGAAGCGATAGGGCCAGGGATCACTGAAGCTTTCTTT. Translated: CASSEAIGPGITEAFF.

The chain employs TRBV3-1 (or the pseudogene TRBV3-2) and TRBJ2-7, with 7 bases matching TRBD1. The junction had 7 bases not matched to a gene; V was cut back by 4 bases and J by 4 bases. This CDR3 region has 14 residues. Looked up from germline, CDR1 is LGHDT and CDR2 is YNNKEL (reference sequence). CDR3 region: CASSPRQGVYEQYF. The CDR3 DNA follows: TGTGCCAGCAGCCCCCGACAGGGAGTGTACGAGCAGTACTTC.

The chain uses TRBV7-2 and TRBJ2-7, with D possibly matching TRBD1 (7 bases). V gave up 8 bases and J gave up 6 bases, with 17 bases separating them. Germline V lookup: CDR1 SGHTA, CDR2 FQGNSA. The CDR3 consists of 13 residues. The CDR3 is CASSGGRRLEQYF. CDR3 bases: TGTGCCAGCTCAGGGGGGAGGAGGCTCGAGCAGTACTTC. The variable domain in full, completed from reference TRBV7-2 and TRBJ2-7, reads GAGVSQSPSNKVTEKGKDVELRCDPISGHTALYWYRQSLGQGLEFLIYFQGNSAPDKSGLPSDRFSAERTGGSVSTLTIQRTQQEDSAVYLCASSGGRRLEQYFGPGTRLTVT.

This chain connects TRBV4-2 to TRBJ2-1, with D tentatively TRBD1 (6 bases). Trimming cost V 1 base and J 2 bases, with 9 bases left between them. The CDR3 sequence is 15 residues long. Germline CDR1 is LGHNA and CDR2 is YNFKEQ. In nucleotides, the CDR3 is TGTGCCAGCAGCCAAGTCTGGGACACCTACAATGAGCAGTTCTTC. This codes for CASSQVWDTYNEQFF.

The CDR3 loop reads CASSERRGPDTQYF. In nucleotides, the CDR3 is TGTGCCAGCAGTGAACGCAGGGGTCCAGATACGCAGTATTTT. The chain has TRBV6-1 and TRBJ2-3; tentatively, D is TRBD1 (6 bases). Trimming shortened V by 2 bases and J by 4 bases, and 10 bases separated the two germline ends. The CDR3 extends over 14 amino acids. Germline lookup yields CDR1 MNHNS and CDR2 SASEGT.

The V call is TRBV2, the J call TRBJ2-1, with unresolved D. Trimming shortened V by 4 bases and J by 0 bases, and 10 bases separated the two germline ends. Germline lookup yields CDR1 SNHLY and CDR2 FYNNEI. The CDR3 extends over 15 amino acids. This CDR3 is CASSGWQNSYNEQFF. In DNA form, the CDR3 reads TGTGCCAGCAGTGGTTGGCAGAACTCCTACAATGAGCAGTTCTTC.

The rearrangement joins TRBV7-3 to TRBJ2-3; 10 positions match TRBD2. With V trimmed by 5 bases and J by 6 bases, 5 bases remained unmatched. Germline loops: CDR1 SGHTA, CDR2 FQGTGA. CDR3 length: 14 amino acids. The CDR3 here is CASSPASGSDTQYF. The CDR3 DNA is TGTGCCAGCAGCCCGGCTAGCGGGAGCGATACGCAGTATTTT.

The V and J genes are TRBV6-5 and TRBJ2-7, with D uncertain. Germline CDR1 is MNHEY and CDR2 is SVGAGI. Trimming took off 4 bases at V and 0 bases at J, with 13 bases between the two ends. This CDR3 spans 15 amino acids. DNA of the CDR3: TGTGCCAGCAGTTGGATAGGCTCGAGCTCCTACGAGCAGTACTTC. This codes for CASSWIGSSSYEQYF.

The chain has TRBV19 and TRBJ1-5; D is perhaps TRBD1 (5 bases). Germline V CDR1 and CDR2: LNHDA, SQIVND (reference sequence). The CDR3 sequence is 15 residues long. V lost 5 bases, J lost 3 bases, and 14 bases lay in between. CDR3 sequence reads: CASSQAGLLNQPQHF. The DNA for the CDR3 is TGTGCCAGTAGTCAGGCGGGACTGCTCAATCAGCCCCAGCATTTT.

This clone appeared a single time. The CDR3 region is CAISESGLADPTDTQYF. CDR3 sequence (DNA): TGTGCCATCAGTGAGTCGGGACTAGCGGACCCCACAGATACGCAGTATTTT. The chain recombines TRBV10-3 with TRBJ2-3; 11 bases map to TRBD2. The CDR3 spans 17 residues. The V and J ends lost 0 bases and 2 bases, in that order; junction bases with no gene match: 4. The germline V gene has CDR1 ENHRY and CDR2 SYGVKD.

V and J are TRBV5-1 and TRBJ2-7; 9 bases agree with TRBD2. Germline CDR1 is SGHRS and CDR2 is YFSETQ. This CDR3 is built from 15 residues. Unmatched junction bases numbered 8, after V lost 5 bases and J lost 2 bases. CDR3 protein: CASSWDSSGTYEQYF. Here the CDR3 DNA reads TGCGCCAGCAGTTGGGACTCTAGCGGGACCTACGAGCAGTACTTC. Full variable domain (rest looked up from reference TRBV5-1 and TRBJ2-7): KAGVTQTPRYLIKTRGQQVTLSCSPISGHRSVSWYQQTPGQGLQFLFEYFSETQRNKGNFPGRFSGRQFSNSRSEMNVSTLELGDSALYLCASSWDSSGTYEQYFGPGTRLTVT.